The rows below give T cell receptor beta chains drawn from one sample of a study of blood T cell repertoires in COVID-19. Only in-frame clones appear in the TCRdb table, and some are missing; sequencing was by immunoSEQ multiplex PCR. The profile shows more than 200,000 clones, about 79% of them singletons. Sequenced input: peripheral blood. Source of these receptors: a woman aged 40 to 49 who had recovered from COVID-19. Both conserved end residues are part of each CDR3.

CDR3 protein	J gene	V gene
CASSSEQGGGGYTF	TRBJ1-2	TRBV6-6
CASSTTGQDGYTF	TRBJ1-2	TRBV19
CASSSSVAGGFYGYTF	TRBJ1-2	TRBV7-8
CASSFSYEQYF	TRBJ2-7	TRBV2
CASSLGSLELYEQYF	TRBJ2-7	TRBV7-6
CASSSSGGPKLYGYTF	TRBJ1-2	TRBV28
CASSLTGNTEAFF	TRBJ1-1	TRBV12-3/TRBV12-4
CASGSGLAGGPGNEQFF	TRBJ2-1	TRBV2
CSVEAGASNTGELFF	TRBJ2-2	TRBV29-1
CASSGTGYNEQFF	TRBJ2-1	TRBV10-1
CAISPTSGVPDTQYF	TRBJ2-3	TRBV10-3
CASSLGASGLTYEQYF	TRBJ2-7	TRBV7-9
CASEGLAGPNEQFF	TRBJ2-1	TRBV2
CASSLPWGQGSYEQYF	TRBJ2-7	TRBV5-4
CASSPRGQAAQQTQYF	TRBJ2-5	TRBV19
CASSPTGWAGVWPQHF	TRBJ1-5	TRBV19
CASSTDISGANVLTF	TRBJ2-6	TRBV18
CASSFYQAYSNQPQHF	TRBJ1-5	TRBV28
CAIRTGAADTQYF	TRBJ2-3	TRBV10-3
CASSIGRLSVSNQPQHF	TRBJ1-5	TRBV19
CASSGTDYGYTF	TRBJ1-2	TRBV6-5
CASSADTFTGELFF	TRBJ2-2	TRBV5-1
CASSWDRDSNQPQHF	TRBJ1-5	TRBV9
CASTRGYGYTF	TRBJ1-2	TRBV12-3/TRBV12-4
CASRKQGPGNTGELFF	TRBJ2-2	TRBV5-1
CASGGTRGDIQYF	TRBJ2-4	TRBV7-2
CAISEDRAYEQYF	TRBJ2-7	TRBV10-3
CASSLRGYLYEQYF	TRBJ2-7	TRBV5-6
CASTSARAGGRLVKTQYF	TRBJ2-5	TRBV7-8